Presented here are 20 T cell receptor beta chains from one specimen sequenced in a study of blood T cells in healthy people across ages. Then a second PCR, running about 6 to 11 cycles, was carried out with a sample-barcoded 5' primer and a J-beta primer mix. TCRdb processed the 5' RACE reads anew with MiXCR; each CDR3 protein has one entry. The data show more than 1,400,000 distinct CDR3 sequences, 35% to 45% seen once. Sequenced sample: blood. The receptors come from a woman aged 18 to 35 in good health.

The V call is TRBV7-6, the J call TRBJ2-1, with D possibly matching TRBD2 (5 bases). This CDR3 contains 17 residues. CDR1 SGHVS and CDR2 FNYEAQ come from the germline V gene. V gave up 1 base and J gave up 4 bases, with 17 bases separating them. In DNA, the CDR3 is TGTGCCAGCAGCTTAGATTCGCTGGCAGAGGGTTACAATGAGCAGTTCTTC. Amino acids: CASSLDSLAEGYNEQFF.

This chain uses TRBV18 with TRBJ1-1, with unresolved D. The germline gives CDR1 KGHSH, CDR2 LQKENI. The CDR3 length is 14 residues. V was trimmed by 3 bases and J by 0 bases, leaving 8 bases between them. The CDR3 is CASSPDGLNTEAFF. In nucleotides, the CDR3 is TGTGCCAGCTCACCGGACGGCCTGAACACTGAAGCTTTCTTT.

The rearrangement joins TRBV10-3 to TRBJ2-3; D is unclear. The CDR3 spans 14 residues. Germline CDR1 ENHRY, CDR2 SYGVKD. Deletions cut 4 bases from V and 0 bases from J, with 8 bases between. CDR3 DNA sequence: TGTGCCATCAGTGTCCAGGTGAGCACAGATACGCAGTATTTT. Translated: CAISVQVSTDTQYF.

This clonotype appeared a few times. The CDR3 sequence is CASSSSGTSRNEQFF. CDR3 bases: TGTGCCAGCAGCTCTTCGGGGACTAGCCGCAATGAGCAGTTCTTC. V is TRBV7-9 and J is TRBJ2-1; the match to TRBD2 covers 9 bases. J lost 6 bases, V lost 4 bases, and 7 bases had no gene match. The CDR3 consists of 15 residues. CDR1 is SEHNR and CDR2 is FQNEAQ in the germline V gene (reference sequence).

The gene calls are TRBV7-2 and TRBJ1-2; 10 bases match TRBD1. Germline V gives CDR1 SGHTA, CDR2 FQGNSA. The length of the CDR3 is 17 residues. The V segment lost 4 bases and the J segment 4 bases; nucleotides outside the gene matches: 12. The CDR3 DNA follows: TGTGCCAGCAGCTCACCGGGACAGGGGTCCGGGGGCTATGGCTACACCTTC. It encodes CASSSPGQGSGGYGYTF.

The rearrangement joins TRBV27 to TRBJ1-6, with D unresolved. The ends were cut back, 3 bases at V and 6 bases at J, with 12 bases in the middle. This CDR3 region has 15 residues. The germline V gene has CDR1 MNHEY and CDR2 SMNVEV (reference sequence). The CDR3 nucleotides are TGTGCCAGCAGTTTTTACGTGACTTCTAATTCACCCCTCCACTTT. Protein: CASSFYVTSNSPLHF.

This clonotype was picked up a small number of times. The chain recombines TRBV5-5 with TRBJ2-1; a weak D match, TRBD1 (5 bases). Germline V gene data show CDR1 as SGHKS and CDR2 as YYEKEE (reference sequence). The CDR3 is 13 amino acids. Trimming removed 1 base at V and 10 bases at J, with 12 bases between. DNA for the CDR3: TGTGCCAGCAGCTTGACAGGAGCCTACGAGCAGTTCTTC. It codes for CASSLTGAYEQFF.

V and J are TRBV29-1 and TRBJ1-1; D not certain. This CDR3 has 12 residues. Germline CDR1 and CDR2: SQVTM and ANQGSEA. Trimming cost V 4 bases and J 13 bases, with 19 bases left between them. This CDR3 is CSVVQIPGVVFF. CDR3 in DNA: TGCAGCGTTGTTCAGATCCCCGGTGTAGTTTTCTTT.

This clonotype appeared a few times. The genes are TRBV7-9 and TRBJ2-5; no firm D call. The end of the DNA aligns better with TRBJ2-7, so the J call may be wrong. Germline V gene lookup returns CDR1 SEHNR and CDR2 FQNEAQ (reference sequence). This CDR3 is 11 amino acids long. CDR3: CASRSLNEQYF. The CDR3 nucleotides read TGTGCCAGCAGGTCTCTTAACGAGCAGTACTTC.

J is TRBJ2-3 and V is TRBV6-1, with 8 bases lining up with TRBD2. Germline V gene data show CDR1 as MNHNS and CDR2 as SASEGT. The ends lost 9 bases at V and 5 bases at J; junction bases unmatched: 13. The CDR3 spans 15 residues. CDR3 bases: TGTGCCAGAAAGCCACTAGCGGACGGGCAAGATACGCAGTATTTT. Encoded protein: CARKPLADGQDTQYF.

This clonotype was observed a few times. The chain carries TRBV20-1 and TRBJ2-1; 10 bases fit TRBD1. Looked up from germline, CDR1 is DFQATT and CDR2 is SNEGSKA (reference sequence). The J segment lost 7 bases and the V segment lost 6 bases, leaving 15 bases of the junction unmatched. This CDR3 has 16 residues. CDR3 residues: CSAPRAGTGDWNEQFF. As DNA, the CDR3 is TGCAGTGCCCCCCGTGCCGGGACAGGGGATTGGAATGAGCAGTTCTTC.

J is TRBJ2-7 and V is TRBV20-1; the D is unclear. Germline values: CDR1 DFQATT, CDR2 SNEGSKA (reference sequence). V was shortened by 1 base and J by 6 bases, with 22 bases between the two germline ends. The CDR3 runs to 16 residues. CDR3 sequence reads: CSARGWPATAPSEQYF. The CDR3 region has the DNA TGCAGTGCTAGAGGGTGGCCAGCGACGGCCCCGTCCGAGCAGTACTTC.

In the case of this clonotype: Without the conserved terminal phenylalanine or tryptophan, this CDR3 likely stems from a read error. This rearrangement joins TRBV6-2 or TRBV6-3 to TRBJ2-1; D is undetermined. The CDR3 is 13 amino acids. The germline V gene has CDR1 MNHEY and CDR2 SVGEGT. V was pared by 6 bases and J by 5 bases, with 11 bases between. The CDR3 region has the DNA TGTGCCAGCAGCCCTCGGTTAGACAATGAGCAGTTCGTC. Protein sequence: CASSPRLDNEQFV.

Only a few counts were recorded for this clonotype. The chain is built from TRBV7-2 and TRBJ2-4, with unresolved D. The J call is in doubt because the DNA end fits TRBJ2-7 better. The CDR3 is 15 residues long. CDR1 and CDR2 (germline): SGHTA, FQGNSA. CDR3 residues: CASSLAATQAYEQYF. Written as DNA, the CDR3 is TGTGCCAGCAGCTTAGCGGCGACACAAGCTTACGAGCAGTACTTC.

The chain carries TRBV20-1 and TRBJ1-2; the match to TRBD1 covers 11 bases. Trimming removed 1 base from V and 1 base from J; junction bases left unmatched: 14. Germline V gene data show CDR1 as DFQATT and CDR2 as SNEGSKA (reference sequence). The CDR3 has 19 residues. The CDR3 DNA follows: TGCAGTGCTAGAGTATTGCTCCGAGGACAGGGGGCTAATAACTATGGCTACACCTTC. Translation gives CSARVLLRGQGANNYGYTF.

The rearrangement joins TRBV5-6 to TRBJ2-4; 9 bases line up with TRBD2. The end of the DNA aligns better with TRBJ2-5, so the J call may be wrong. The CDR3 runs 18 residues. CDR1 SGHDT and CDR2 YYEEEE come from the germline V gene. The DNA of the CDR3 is TGTGCCAGCAGCTTGGGTGTTCTAGCGGGAAGACTACAAGAGACCCAGTACTTC. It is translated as CASSLGVLAGRLQETQYF.

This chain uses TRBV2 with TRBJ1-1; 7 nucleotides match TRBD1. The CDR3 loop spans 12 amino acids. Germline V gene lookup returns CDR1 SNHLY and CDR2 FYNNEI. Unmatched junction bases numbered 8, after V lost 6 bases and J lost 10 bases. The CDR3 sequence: CASRGQDPGAFF. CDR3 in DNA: TGTGCCAGCAGAGGACAGGACCCTGGAGCTTTCTTT.

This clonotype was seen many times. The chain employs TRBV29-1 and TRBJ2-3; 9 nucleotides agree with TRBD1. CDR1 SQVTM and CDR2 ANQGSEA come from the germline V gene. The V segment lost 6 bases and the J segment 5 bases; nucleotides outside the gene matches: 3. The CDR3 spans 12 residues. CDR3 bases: TGCAGCGTGGACAGGGGCGAAGATACGCAGTATTTT. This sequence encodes CSVDRGEDTQYF.

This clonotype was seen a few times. The CDR3 protein is CASSELRGHSNQPQHF. The CDR3, as DNA: TGTGCCAGCAGTGAACTACGAGGTCATAGCAATCAGCCCCAGCATTTT. The chain is built from TRBV6-1 and TRBJ1-5; no clear D gene. V dropped 2 bases and J dropped 0 bases, with 11 bases sitting between them. Germline V CDR1 and CDR2: MNHNS, SASEGT. CDR3 size: 16 residues.

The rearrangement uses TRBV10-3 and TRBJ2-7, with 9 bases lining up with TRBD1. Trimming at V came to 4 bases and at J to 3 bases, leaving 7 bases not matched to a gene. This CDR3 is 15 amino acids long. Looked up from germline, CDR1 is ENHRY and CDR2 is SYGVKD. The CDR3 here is CAISGDRDRVYEQYF. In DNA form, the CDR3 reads TGTGCCATCAGTGGCGACCGGGACAGGGTCTACGAGCAGTACTTC.